Shown below are 2 T cell receptor beta chains from a single sample sequenced in a study of metastatic and nonmetastatic thyroid tumors. All patients were untreated before thyroid surgery. TCRdb ran MiXCR on the PCR reads. The table records about 5,000 clones, about 29% of them present only once. The sample consisted of adjacent normal tissue. The receptors derive from a female donor with papillary thyroid cancer or a benign thyroid nodule (not recorded which). Some clones in this sample may be carry-over from other donors' samples.

In its sample, this clone was seen many times. The V gene is TRBV27, the J gene TRBJ1-1, with D possibly matching TRBD1 (6 bases). This CDR3 region has 13 residues. CDR1 is MNHEY and CDR2 is SMNVEV in the germline V gene (reference sequence). V lost 2 bases and J 5 bases, leaving 9 bases between the germline ends. CDR3 DNA sequence: TGTGCCAGCAGTTTAGGCAGGGGAACTGAAGCTTTCTTT. Translating gives CASSLGRGTEAFF.

This clone appeared a few times. The V call is TRBV6-1, the J call TRBJ1-1, with a possible D match to TRBD1 (6 bases). Germline lookup yields CDR1 MNHNS and CDR2 SASEGT. Trimming took 9 bases from V and 3 from J, leaving 17 bases between them. The CDR3 runs to 14 residues. CDR3 sequence: CARPLKQGHTEAFF. The DNA for the CDR3 is TGTGCCAGGCCTCTAAAACAGGGACACACTGAAGCTTTCTTT.